The present TCR beta chain was sequenced within a study of T cells in Graves' hyperthyroidism and ophthalmopathy. What was amplified from RNA transcripts were TCR beta CDR3 regions. HTBI primers were the set used in a first-round RT-PCR of the TCR CDR3. TCRdb used MiXCR to reprocess the multiplex PCR reads, holding one entry per CDR3 protein. This sample carries about 380,000 distinct CDR3 sequences, 13% of them seen once, and the ten largest clones take more than 20%. Patients aged 18 to 65 had newly diagnosed hyperthyroidism of under 2 months' duration. This clonotype was seen many times. Looked up from germline, CDR1 is SGDLS and CDR2 is YYNGEE. V lost 0 bases and J lost 1, with 12 bases in between. This CDR3 is built from 16 residues.

The V call is TRBV9, the J call TRBJ2-3, with D possibly called TRBD1 or TRBD2 (5 bases each). Sequenced: blood. The source of this sequence is a young man with Graves' hyperthyroidism that later progressed to Graves' ophthalmopathy. The CDR3 region is CASSVGGTGRTDTQYF. For the CDR3, the DNA is TGTGCCAGCAGCGTAGGCGGAACGGGGCGCACAGATACGCAGTATTTT.